Listed here is a single T cell receptor (beta chain). What it recognizes is unknown. With 2 bases removed from V and 9 bases from J, the gap between germline ends came to 14 bases. From germline, CDR1 is LGHNA and CDR2 YNFKEQ. This CDR3 has 15 residues. This entry is derived from a study of blood T cells in healthy people across ages. Study-wide results and limits: Naive and antigen-experienced cells could not be conclusively compared, given unsorted PBMCs. In older individuals, TCR beta diversity per million T cells was lower, falling roughly linearly with age.

Sample-barcoded 5' priming and a J-beta primer mix drove a second PCR of roughly 7 to 11 cycles. With 12 random nucleotides, a template-switch adaptor tagged each individual cDNA molecule. MiXCR was run by TCRdb on the 5' RACE reads, yielding one entry per CDR3 protein. The sample includes fewer than 2,000,000 distinct CDR3 sequences, 39% of them seen just once. The receptor comes from a human donor in good health. V usage is TRBV4-2 and J usage is TRBJ1-6; D is undetermined. The specimen sequenced was blood. CDR3 protein: CASSQQDAYVSPLHF. Written as DNA, the CDR3 is TGTGCCAGCAGCCAACAGGACGCTTACGTTTCACCCCTCCACTTT.